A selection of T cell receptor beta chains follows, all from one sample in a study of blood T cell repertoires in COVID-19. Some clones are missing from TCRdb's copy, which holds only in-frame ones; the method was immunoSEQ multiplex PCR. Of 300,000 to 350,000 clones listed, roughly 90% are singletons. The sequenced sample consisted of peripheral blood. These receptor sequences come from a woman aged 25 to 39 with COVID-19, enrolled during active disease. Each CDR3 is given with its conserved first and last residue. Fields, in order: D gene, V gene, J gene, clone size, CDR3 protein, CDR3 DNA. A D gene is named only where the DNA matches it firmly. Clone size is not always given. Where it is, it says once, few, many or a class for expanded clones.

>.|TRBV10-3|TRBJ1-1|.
CAISPDRNTEAFF
TGTGCCATCAGCCCAGACAGGAACACTGAAGCTTTCTTT
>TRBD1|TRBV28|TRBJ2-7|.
CASSLVTGDNYEQYF
TGTGCCAGCAGTTTAGTCACAGGGGACAACTACGAGCAGTACTTC
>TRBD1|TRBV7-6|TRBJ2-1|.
CASSLLPQGDEQFF
TGTGCCAGCAGCTTATTACCACAGGGGGATGAGCAGTTCTTC
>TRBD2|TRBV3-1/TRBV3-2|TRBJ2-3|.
CASSQDLPSGRAETQYF
TGTGCCAGCAGCCAAGACTTGCCTAGCGGGAGGGCCGAGACTCAGTATTTT
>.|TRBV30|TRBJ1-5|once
CAWSRGNNQPQHF
TGTGCCTGGAGTAGAGGAAACAATCAGCCCCAGCATTTT
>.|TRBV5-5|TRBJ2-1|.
CASSLSGGNPQQFF
TGTGCCAGCAGCTTGTCTGGCGGTAACCCTCAGCAGTTCTTC
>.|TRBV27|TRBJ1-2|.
CASTFLPFDRRNGYTF
TGTGCCAGCACCTTCCTCCCCTTCGACAGGAGGAATGGCTACACCTTC
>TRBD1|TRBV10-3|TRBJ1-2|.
CAITDRGFYGYTF
TGTGCCATCACCGACAGGGGGTTCTATGGCTACACCTTC
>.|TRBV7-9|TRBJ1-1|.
CASSLWSGANTEAFF
TGTGCCAGCAGCTTATGGTCAGGGGCGAACACTGAAGCTTTCTTT
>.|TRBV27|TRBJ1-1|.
CASSLAAGKAFF
TGTGCCAGCAGTTTAGCGGCAGGGAAAGCTTTCTTT
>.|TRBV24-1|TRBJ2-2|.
CATSGDPGHPTSNTGELFF
TGTGCCACCAGTGGGGATCCGGGACACCCTACCTCGAACACCGGGGAGCTGTTTTTT
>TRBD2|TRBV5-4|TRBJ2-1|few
CASSHSGGIYNEQFF
TGTGCCAGCAGCCATAGCGGGGGGATTTACAATGAGCAGTTCTTC
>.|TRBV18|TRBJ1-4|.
CASSPQGGENEKLFF
TGTGCCAGCTCACCTCAGGGAGGGGAGAATGAAAAACTGTTTTTT
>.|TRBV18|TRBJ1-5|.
CASSPGGATNQPQHF
TGTGCCAGCTCACCAGGGGGGGCCACCAATCAGCCCCAGCATTTT
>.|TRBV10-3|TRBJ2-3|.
CAISEAGGKKDTQYF
TGTGCCATCAGTGAGGCGGGCGGGAAGAAAGATACGCAGTATTTT
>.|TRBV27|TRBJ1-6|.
CASNLGAGGKDSPLHF
TGTGCCAGCAACCTGGGAGCGGGAGGGAAGGACTCACCCCTCCACTTT
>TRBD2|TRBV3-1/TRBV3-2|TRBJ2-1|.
CASSQGSGRAGEQFF
TGTGCCAGCAGCCAAGGGAGCGGGAGGGCCGGTGAGCAGTTCTTC
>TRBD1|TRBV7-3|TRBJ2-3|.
CASSLTGWTDTQYF
TGTGCCAGCAGCTTGACAGGGTGGACAGATACGCAGTATTTT
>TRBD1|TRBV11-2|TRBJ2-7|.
CASILSGQGFNEQYF
TGTGCCAGCATACTATCGGGACAGGGTTTCAACGAGCAGTACTTC
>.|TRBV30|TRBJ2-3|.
CAWSQASTDTQYF
TGTGCCTGGAGTCAAGCTAGCACAGATACGCAGTATTTT
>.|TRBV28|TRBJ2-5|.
CASSLSQVRAQYF
TGTGCCAGCAGCTTAAGTCAAGTCCGGGCCCAGTACTTC
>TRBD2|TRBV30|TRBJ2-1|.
CAWSAIRTSGSYNEQFF
TGTGCCTGGAGTGCAATACGGACTAGCGGGAGCTACAATGAGCAGTTCTTC